Following are 3 T cell receptor beta chains from one sample sequenced in a study of patients and donors after allogeneic stem cell transplantation. TCRdb used MiXCR to reprocess the RT-PCR reads, holding one entry per CDR3 protein. Of over 350,000 distinct CDR3 sequences in the sample, about a sixth are singletons; the top ten hold 6.5% to 7.5%. The specimen sequenced was blood, either unsorted or a sorted T cell fraction (not recorded which). These receptors were obtained from a human donor who was either an allogeneic HSCT recipient or a stem cell or donor lymphocyte infusion donor (not recorded which). It is not recorded whose cells these are; they may come from a transplant donor.

The table lists this clonotype with a few counts. The chain uses TRBV20-1 and TRBJ2-3, with 9 bases that match TRBD1. CDR3 length equals 14 residues. CDR1 DFQATT and CDR2 SNEGSKA come from the germline V gene (reference sequence). V lost 6 bases and J lost 3; bases outside the gene matches: 7. The CDR3, as DNA: TGCAGTGCCCGTCCCGGGACAGGGACAGATACGCAGTATTTT. Protein: CSARPGTGTDTQYF.

There are a few counts of this clonotype. The chain couples TRBV6-1 to TRBJ1-1; D is ambiguous. CDR1 is MNHNS, CDR2 SASEGT, per germline. V dropped 3 bases and J dropped 6 bases, with 8 bases sitting between them. The CDR3 contains 12 residues. CDR3 sequence (DNA): TGTGCCAGCAGTGAGAGTGGGGCTGAAGCTTTCTTT. This encodes CASSESGAEAFF.

This clonotype turned up a few times. This chain joins TRBV9 and TRBJ2-1, with TRBD1 as a possible D gene (6 bases). In germline, CDR1 is SGDLS, CDR2 YYNGEE. Trimming removed 1 base at V and 7 bases at J, with 6 bases between. The CDR3 has 12 residues. Written as DNA, the CDR3 is TGTGCCAGCAGCGTACAGGGGAATGAGCAGTTCTTC. Its protein product is CASSVQGNEQFF.